A single TCR beta chain is shown here with its context. Its antigen is unknown. Libraries were prepared by immunoSEQ multiplex PCR; TCRdb keeps only in-frame clonotypes and omits some of them. This table has roughly 2,500,000 clones, approximately 94% appearing once. These data originate in a study of shared clonotypes between healthy human individuals. Study-level findings and limits: Donors were few, which limited the genetic and exposure-history diversity represented. The naive CD4 repertoires of a handful of donors were compared, and approximately 5.3% of clonotypes were shared.

Per the germline V gene, CDR1 is MNHEY and CDR2 is SMNVEV (reference sequence). This CDR3 is 13 amino acids long. V dropped 8 bases and J dropped 0 bases, with 9 bases sitting between them. This chain links TRBV27 with TRBJ2-3; D is perhaps TRBD1 or TRBD2 (5 bases each). The receptor was derived from a man between 18 and 35 years old in good health. Some clones in this sample may be carry-over from other donors' samples. Sequenced input: naive CD4+ T cells from PBMCs. The sample's subset: CD45RA+ positively selected. The CDR3 DNA follows: TGTGCCAGCCAGAGGGACAGCACAGATACGCAGTATTTT. Its protein is CASQRDSTDTQYF.